This T cell receptor (beta chain) was identified during a study of cytomegalovirus exposure and HLA in healthy donors. On the study more broadly: An early release of data contained about 85 million unique TCRs, which came from HLA-typed donors. Study-wide results and caveats: Immune exposure information comprised only CMV serostatus.

The CDR3 runs to 13 residues. Germline loops: CDR1 SGDLS, CDR2 YYNGEE. V shed 1 base and J shed 7 bases, with 12 bases lying between them. Of note for this clone: No antigen is known for it.

PCR involved 60 Vbeta and 13 Jbeta primers. Data came from immunoSEQ multiplex PCR; TCRdb stores just in-frame clones and leaves some out. This table holds over 150,000 clones, roughly 75% found once. The sample was PBMCs. This TCR was recovered from a woman between 50 and 59 years old in good health and CMV-seropositive. The chain combines TRBV9 with TRBJ2-7; weak D call: TRBD2 (5 bases). The CDR3 here is CASSVRDTGEQYF. In nucleotides, the CDR3 is TGTGCCAGCAGCGTAAGGGATACGGGAGAGCAGTACTTC.